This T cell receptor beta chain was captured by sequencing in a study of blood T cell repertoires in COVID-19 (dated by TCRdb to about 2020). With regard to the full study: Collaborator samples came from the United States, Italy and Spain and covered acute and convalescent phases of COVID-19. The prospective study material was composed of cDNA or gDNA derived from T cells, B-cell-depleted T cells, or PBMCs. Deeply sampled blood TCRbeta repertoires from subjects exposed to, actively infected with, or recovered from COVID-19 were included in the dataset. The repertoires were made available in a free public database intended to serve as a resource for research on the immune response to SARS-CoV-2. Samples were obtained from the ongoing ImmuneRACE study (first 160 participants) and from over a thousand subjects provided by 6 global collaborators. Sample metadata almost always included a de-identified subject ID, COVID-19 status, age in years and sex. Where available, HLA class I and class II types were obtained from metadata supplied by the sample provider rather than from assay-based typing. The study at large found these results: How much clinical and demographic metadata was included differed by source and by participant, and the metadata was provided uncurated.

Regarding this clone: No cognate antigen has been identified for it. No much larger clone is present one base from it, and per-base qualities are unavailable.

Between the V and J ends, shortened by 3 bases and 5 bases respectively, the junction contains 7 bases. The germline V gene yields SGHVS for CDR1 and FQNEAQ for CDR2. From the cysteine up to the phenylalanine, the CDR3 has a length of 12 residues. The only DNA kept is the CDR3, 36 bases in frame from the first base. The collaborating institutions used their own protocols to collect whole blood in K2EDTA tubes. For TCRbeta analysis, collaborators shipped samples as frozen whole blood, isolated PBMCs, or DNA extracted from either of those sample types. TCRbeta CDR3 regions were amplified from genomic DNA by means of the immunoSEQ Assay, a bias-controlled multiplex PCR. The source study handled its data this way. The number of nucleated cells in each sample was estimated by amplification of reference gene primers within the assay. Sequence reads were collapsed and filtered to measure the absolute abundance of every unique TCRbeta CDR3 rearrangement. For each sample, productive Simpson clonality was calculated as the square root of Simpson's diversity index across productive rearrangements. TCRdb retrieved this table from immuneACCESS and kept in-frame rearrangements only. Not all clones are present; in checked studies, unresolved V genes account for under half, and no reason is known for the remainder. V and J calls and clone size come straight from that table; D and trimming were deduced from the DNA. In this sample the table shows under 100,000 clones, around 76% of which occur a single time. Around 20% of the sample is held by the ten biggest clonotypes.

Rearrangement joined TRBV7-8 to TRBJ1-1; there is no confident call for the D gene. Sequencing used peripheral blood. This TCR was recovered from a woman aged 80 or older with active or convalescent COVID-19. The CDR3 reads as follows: CASSLRETEAFF. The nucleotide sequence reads TGTGCCAGCAGCTTGCGGGAAACTGAAGCTTTCTTT.